The 17 T cell receptor beta chains below were found in one sample sequenced in a study of tumor-infiltrating lymphocytes in primary liver carcinoma. From about 0.45 ug total RNA, TCR beta cDNA was generated with a primer in the constant region. Investigators got TCR beta libraries out of three nested multiplex PCR rounds, done with slightly modified ARM-PCR. PCR rounds one and two used TRBV1-TRBV30 forward primers with a C-beta reverse primer for about 9 cycles each. TCRdb processed the multiplex PCR reads anew with MiXCR; each CDR3 protein has one entry. The repertoire includes some 51,000 distinct CDR3 sequences, about 70% of them detected once, and about a quarter sits in the top ten. Joint extraction of RNA and DNA used about 17-32 mg of bulk tissue that was unsorted. The sample comprised liver tumor tissue from sampling region 3. Indicated subset: tumor region T3, left-lateral pole. The receptors were sampled from a man aged 40-50 years with primary liver carcinoma and hepatitis B virus infection.

In its sample, this clonotype was seen once. Germline is not matched at one junction end, which may reflect a read error. The chain recombines TRBV4-2 with TRBJ1-4; D perhaps matches TRBD1 (6 bases). CDR3 length equals 15 residues. CDR1 and CDR2 (germline): LGHNA, YNFKEQ. CDR3: CASSQDQGFGGKLLF. DNA of the CDR3: TGTGCCAGCAGCCAAGACCAGGGGTTCGGTGGAAAACTGCTTTTT.

In this sample, this clonotype turned up a few times. A much larger clone is a single base away; this may be a read error. This rearrangement joins TRBV6-2 or TRBV6-3 to TRBJ1-1, with 7 bases matching TRBD1. Germline V gives CDR1 MNHEY, CDR2 SVGEGT. This CDR3 is built from 14 residues. CDR3 nucleotides: TGTGTCAGCAGTCCCCAGGGGGGTATCTCTGAAGCTTTCTTT. Translated, it gives CVSSPQGGISEAFF.

For this clonotype: One junction end disagrees with the germline gene, perhaps due to a read error. CDR3 sequence reads: CASSDPGLLGAYEQYF. CDR3 bases: TGTGCCAGCAGCGACCCAGGACTCCTCGGGGCTTACGAGCAGTATTTC. The chain couples TRBV6-2 or TRBV6-3 to TRBJ2-7; D may match TRBD1 or TRBD2 (5 bases each). The germline V gene encodes CDR1 MNHEY and CDR2 SVGEGT. CDR3 length: 16 amino acids.

The chain is built from TRBV2 and TRBJ2-5, with 12 bases lining up with TRBD2. Germline V gene lookup returns CDR1 SNHLY and CDR2 FYNNEI. V gave up 11 bases and J gave up 4 bases; unmatched junction bases: 5. This CDR3 contains 13 residues. CDR3 amino acids: CAGTGLAGETQYF. CDR3 nucleotide sequence: TGTGCCGGCACGGGACTAGCGGGAGAGACCCAGTACTTC. Complete variable domain (other parts from reference TRBV2 and TRBJ2-5): EPEVTQTPSHQVTQMGQEVILRCVPISNHLYFYWYRQILGQKVEFLVSFYNNEISEKSEIFDDQFSVERPDGSNFTLKIRSTKLEDSAMYFCAGTGLAGETQYFGPGTRLLVL.

A word on this clonotype: One end of the junction is discordant with germline, which a read error may explain. This sequence joins TRBV11-2 and TRBJ2-7, with D perhaps matching TRBD2 (7 bases). The CDR3 covers 15 residues. The V gene's germline CDR1 is SGHAT and CDR2 FQNNGV. The CDR3 protein is CASSLARGRDIELYF. Written as DNA, the CDR3 is TGCGCCAGCAGCTTAGCTAGGGGGAGGGATATCGAGCTGTACTTC.

CDR3 nucleotide sequence: TGCGCCAGCAATCCCGACCGGTCGAGCAGACCTTACGAGCAGTACTTC. Residues: CASNPDRSSRPYEQYF. The chain carries TRBV4-1 and TRBJ2-7, with unresolved D. Trimming left V 7 bases short and J 4 bases short, with 23 bases between. The CDR3 consists of 16 residues. Per the germline V gene, CDR1 is MGHRA and CDR2 is YSYEKL.

The chain joins TRBV11-2 to TRBJ2-3; D remains unclear. The germline V gene has CDR1 SGHAT and CDR2 FQNNGV. Deletions cut 11 bases from V and 6 bases from J, with 21 bases between. The CDR3 runs to 14 residues. CDR3: CAGEAREPADTQYF. The CDR3 coding sequence is TGTGCCGGAGAGGCACGTGAGCCCGCGGATACGCAGTATTTT.

Comments on this clonotype: The final CDR3 position lacks the conserved phenylalanine or tryptophan, pointing to a likely read error. This chain links TRBV6-1 with TRBJ2-7; TRBD2 might be the D (5 bases). The CDR3 is 16 residues long. Trimming cost V 5 bases and J 4 bases, with 21 bases left between them. Germline loops: CDR1 MNHNS, CDR2 SASEGT. The CDR3 DNA reads as TGTGCCAGCAGTTTAGCCTGGGGAGATAGCTCTTACGAGCAGTACTCC. Its translation: CASSLAWGDSSYEQYS.

This clonotype was found a few times. In this CDR3 the conserved last residue, phenylalanine or tryptophan, is missing, so a read error is likely. The chain is built from TRBV5-1 and TRBJ2-7, with 14 bases matching TRBD2. CDR1 and CDR2 from the germline V gene are SGHRS and YFSETQ. V dropped 0 bases and J dropped 10; count of bases not matched to a gene: 3. The CDR3 runs to 14 residues. The CDR3 here is CASSLGLAGGDQYS. The CDR3 DNA follows: TGCGCCAGCAGCTTGGGACTAGCGGGAGGGGACCAGTACTCC.

This clonotype was recorded many times. The chain recombines TRBV7-9 with TRBJ1-5; D call uncertain. The CDR3 totals 14 residues. V lost 1 base, J lost 4 bases, and 8 bases lay in between. The germline V gene encodes CDR1 SEHNR and CDR2 FQNEAQ (reference sequence). The CDR3 DNA sequence: TGTGCCAGCAGCTTAGGGGCGGAGAATCAGCCCCAGCATTTT. It encodes CASSLGAENQPQHF.

With respect to this clonotype: Given a much more abundant clone one base away, this may be a read error. CDR3 region: CATSRDHRWEQYF. The CDR3 region has the DNA TGTGCCACCAGCAGAGACCACAGATGGGAGCAGTACTTC. The genes are TRBV15 and TRBJ2-7; D unclear. The CDR3 consists of 13 residues. Between the trimmed V and J ends, which lost 0 bases and 7 bases, there was a span of 10 bases. The V gene's germline CDR1 is LNHNV and CDR2 YYDKDF (reference sequence).

On this clonotype itself: One end of the junction is discordant with germline, which a read error may explain. The V call is TRBV11-2, the J call TRBJ2-7, with D possibly TRBD2 on 5 matching bases. Germline lookup yields CDR1 SGHAT and CDR2 FQNNGV. The CDR3 extends over 15 amino acids. This chain's CDR3 is CGSTTLEAAHYEQYF. CDR3 DNA sequence: TGTGGCAGCACCACCTTGGAAGCGGCCCACTACGAGCAGTATTTC.

To note about this clonotype: One end of the junction varies from germline; a read error may be responsible. The chain links TRBV4-1 to TRBJ2-7; 8 positions agree with TRBD2. CDR3 length equals 15 residues. Germline-derived CDR1 and CDR2 are MGHRA and YSYEKL. The CDR3 bases are TGCGCCAGCAGCCCACCGGGACTAGTGGTCTACAAGCAGTACTTC. Its translation is CASSPPGLVVYKQYF.

V gene TRBV30 combines with J gene TRBJ2-1, with TRBD2 identical over 9 bases. CDR1 and CDR2 (germline): GTSNPN, SVGIG (reference sequence). The CDR3 covers 13 residues. V lost 1 base and J lost 10; bases outside the gene matches: 5. The chain's CDR3 is CAWSGLAGPEQFF. CDR3 nucleotides: TGTGCCTGGAGTGGGCTAGCGGGACCCGAGCAGTTCTTC.

This clonotype was counted at least ten times. The J gene is TRBJ2-1, the V gene TRBV2, with 9 bases aligning to TRBD2. J gave up 6 bases and V 7 bases, and 13 bases lay outside the gene matches. The CDR3 covers 16 residues. The V gene's germline CDR1 is SNHLY and CDR2 FYNNEI. CDR3: CASTARVAGVGNEQFF. The CDR3, as DNA: TGTGCCAGCACGGCTAGGGTAGCGGGAGTAGGCAATGAGCAGTTCTTC.

The chain has TRBV12-3 or TRBV12-4 and TRBJ1-1, with D hard to call. Trimming removed 5 bases at V and 12 bases at J, with 16 bases between. The CDR3 is 12 amino acids. DNA of the CDR3: TGTGCCAGCAGTCGAGCGAACACTGGAACTTTCTTT. It translates to CASSRANTGTFF.

This clonotype has only one observation. The junction differs from germline at one of its ends, possibly a read error. V is TRBV11-2 and J is TRBJ2-7, with 10 bases that match TRBD1. The length of the CDR3 is 14 residues. Germline-derived CDR1 and CDR2 are SGHAT and FQNNGV. The CDR3 DNA is TGTGCCAGCAGGACCGGGACAGGGGCATACGAGCAGTATTTC. This gives the protein CASRTGTGAYEQYF. The complete variable domain, with remaining parts taken from reference TRBV11-2 and TRBJ2-7, reads EAGVAQSPRYKIIEKRQSVAFWCNPISGHATLYWYQQILGQGPKLLIQFQNNGVVDDSQLPKDRFSAERLKGVDSTLKIQPAKLEDSAVYLCASRTGTGAYEQYFGPGTRLTVT.